The clone carrying this TCR beta chain was detected a few times. Its antigen is unidentified. Regarding donors, all were healthy bone marrow donors. Researchers ran the PCR with 60 Vbeta and 13 Jbeta primers. The data were produced by immunoSEQ multiplex PCR, yet TCRdb's version contains in-frame clones alone and is incomplete. The sample carries more than 90,000 clones, around three quarters recorded once. The CDR3 covers 15 residues. Per the germline V gene, CDR1 is SGHDT and CDR2 is YYEEEE. Between the trimmed V and J ends, which lost 2 bases and 10 bases, there was a span of 19 bases. These data are taken from a study of cytomegalovirus exposure and HLA in healthy donors. The study's findings and limits: Reports state that TCR beta sequences accurately predicted most subjects' HLA-A and HLA-B alleles. There were several of the most significant clusters that appeared linked to common viral pathogens in a later analysis.

This TCR came from a young man in good health and CMV-seropositive. The rearrangement links TRBV5-6 to TRBJ2-1, with D tentatively TRBD1 (6 bases). Sequences were obtained from PBMCs. The CDR3 DNA is TGTGCCAGCAGCTTCATAGGCTGGACAGATCGAGAGCAGTTCTTC. Translating it yields CASSFIGWTDREQFF.